A selection of T cell receptor beta chains follows, all from one sample in a study of blood T cell repertoires in COVID-19. TCRdb keeps only in-frame clones here, not all; method: immunoSEQ multiplex PCR. This table has roughly 71,000 clones, 75% to 90% appearing once. Sequenced input: peripheral blood. These receptors were taken from a man between 70 and 80 years old who had recovered from COVID-19. CDR3s include the opening cysteine and the closing phenylalanine or tryptophan. A D gene is named only where the DNA matches it firmly. Clone sizes are given selectively: once, few, many, or a class where the clone is expanded.

abundance: NA
v_gene: TRBV11-2
d_gene: TRBD1
j_gene: TRBJ2-3
CDR3nt: TGTGCCAGCAGCTTCAGGGGGAGTGGTACAGATACGCAGTATTTT
CDR3aa: CASSFRGSGTDTQYF

abundance: NA
v_gene: TRBV5-1
d_gene: TRBD2
j_gene: TRBJ2-2
CDR3nt: TGCGCCAGCAGCCCTGGGACTAGCGGGATAACCGGGGAGCTGTTTTTT
CDR3aa: CASSPGTSGITGELFF

abundance: NA
v_gene: TRBV7-9
d_gene: NA
j_gene: TRBJ2-7
CDR3nt: TGTGCCAGCAGCACAGGGTTCCCAATGGACGAGCAGTACTTC
CDR3aa: CASSTGFPMDEQYF

abundance: NA
v_gene: TRBV5-1
d_gene: TRBD1
j_gene: TRBJ1-1
CDR3nt: TGCGCCAGCAGTTACGCAGGGGGGCTGAACACTGAAGCTTTCTTT
CDR3aa: CASSYAGGLNTEAFF

abundance: NA
v_gene: TRBV5-1
d_gene: NA
j_gene: TRBJ2-5
CDR3nt: TGCGCCAGCAGCCTTATACCGGGTCTGGGTCTGGGAGAGACCCAGTACTTC
CDR3aa: CASSLIPGLGLGETQYF

abundance: NA
v_gene: TRBV12-5
d_gene: NA
j_gene: TRBJ2-1
CDR3nt: TGTGCTAGTGGTTCAGGGCAGGGGAACCTTGACTACAATGAGCAGTTCTTC
CDR3aa: CASGSGQGNLDYNEQFF

abundance: few
v_gene: TRBV19
d_gene: NA
j_gene: TRBJ2-7
CDR3nt: TGTGCCAGTAGTGTCGGACCAGGGGCGTACGAGCAGTACTTC
CDR3aa: CASSVGPGAYEQYF

abundance: NA
v_gene: TRBV7-2
d_gene: NA
j_gene: TRBJ1-5
CDR3nt: TGTGCCAGCAGCTTAGTGGGTACAGGTAATCAGCCCCAGCATTTT
CDR3aa: CASSLVGTGNQPQHF

abundance: NA
v_gene: TRBV6-2/TRBV6-3
d_gene: TRBD1
j_gene: TRBJ1-5
CDR3nt: TGTGCCAGCAGTTCCGACAGGGGGCAGCCCCAGCATTTT
CDR3aa: CASSSDRGQPQHF

abundance: NA
v_gene: TRBV19
d_gene: NA
j_gene: TRBJ2-2
CDR3nt: TGTGCCAGTAGTACAAACAGGGAAAACACCGGGGAGCTGTTTTTT
CDR3aa: CASSTNRENTGELFF

abundance: few
v_gene: TRBV28
d_gene: TRBD2
j_gene: TRBJ2-7
CDR3nt: TGTGCCAGCAGGACTAGCGGGGGGCTTCTGGAGCAGTACTTC
CDR3aa: CASRTSGGLLEQYF

abundance: NA
v_gene: TRBV11-3
d_gene: TRBD1
j_gene: TRBJ2-1
CDR3nt: TGTGCCAGCAGCTCGATGGGGGGACAGGGGTGGGATGAGCAGTTCTTC
CDR3aa: CASSSMGGQGWDEQFF

abundance: NA
v_gene: TRBV14
d_gene: NA
j_gene: TRBJ1-3
CDR3nt: TGTGCCAGCAGCCCGTACTCCCAAATCGGATCAGGAGGAAACACCATATATTTT
CDR3aa: CASSPYSQIGSGGNTIYF

abundance: NA
v_gene: TRBV6-2/TRBV6-3
d_gene: NA
j_gene: TRBJ1-2
CDR3nt: TGTGCCAGCAGTTTCACAGGGCAGGAGCGCTACACCTTC
CDR3aa: CASSFTGQERYTF

abundance: NA
v_gene: TRBV5-1
d_gene: TRBD2
j_gene: TRBJ2-7
CDR3nt: TGCGCCAGCAGTTCTAGCGGAGAGACCTACGAGCAGTACTTC
CDR3aa: CASSSSGETYEQYF

abundance: NA
v_gene: TRBV18
d_gene: NA
j_gene: TRBJ1-2
CDR3nt: TGTGCCAGCTCACAGGAGGGGTCGTATGGCTACACCTTC
CDR3aa: CASSQEGSYGYTF

abundance: NA
v_gene: TRBV16
d_gene: TRBD1
j_gene: TRBJ1-6
CDR3nt: TGTGCCAGCAGCCAATTTTGGTCCGCAGGGGGTAATTCACCCCTCCACTTT
CDR3aa: CASSQFWSAGGNSPLHF

abundance: few
v_gene: TRBV12-3/TRBV12-4
d_gene: NA
j_gene: TRBJ2-1
CDR3nt: TGTGCCAGCAGTTTAATTGGTGGCGGTGAGCAGTTCTTC
CDR3aa: CASSLIGGGEQFF

abundance: NA
v_gene: TRBV5-1
d_gene: TRBD2
j_gene: TRBJ2-3
CDR3nt: TGCGCCAGCAGCTTGGCGATATCCAGCGGGGGGAACACAGATACGCAGTATTTT
CDR3aa: CASSLAISSGGNTDTQYF

abundance: few
v_gene: TRBV5-1
d_gene: NA
j_gene: TRBJ2-7
CDR3nt: TGCGCCAGCAGCTTGGGTGAGCGATTGTACGAGCAGTACTTC
CDR3aa: CASSLGERLYEQYF

abundance: NA
v_gene: TRBV28
d_gene: TRBD2
j_gene: TRBJ2-7
CDR3nt: TGTGCCAGCAGTTTTAGTAGGGCGGGAGGGGTCGACGAGCAGTACTTC
CDR3aa: CASSFSRAGGVDEQYF

abundance: once
v_gene: TRBV30
d_gene: TRBD1
j_gene: TRBJ1-4
CDR3nt: TGTGCCTGGAGTGTTGGGACAGGTTATGAAAAACTGTTTTTT
CDR3aa: CAWSVGTGYEKLFF

abundance: NA
v_gene: TRBV5-4
d_gene: TRBD1
j_gene: TRBJ2-7
CDR3nt: TGTGCCAGCAGCTTGGTAGGGACAGGAGGAAACGAGCAGTACTTC
CDR3aa: CASSLVGTGGNEQYF

abundance: NA
v_gene: TRBV7-9
d_gene: NA
j_gene: TRBJ1-2
CDR3nt: TGTGCCAGCAGCGAAAGCCAAGACAGGTCCCTTAACTATGGCTACACCTTC
CDR3aa: CASSESQDRSLNYGYTF

abundance: NA
v_gene: TRBV30
d_gene: TRBD1
j_gene: TRBJ2-7
CDR3nt: TGTGCCTGGAGTGGGGCTCGGGACAGGGGGACTTACGAGCAGTACTTC
CDR3aa: CAWSGARDRGTYEQYF

abundance: NA
v_gene: TRBV4-3
d_gene: TRBD2
j_gene: TRBJ2-5
CDR3nt: TGCGCCAGCAGCCAAGATGGCGCGGGGGAAGAGACCCAGTACTTC
CDR3aa: CASSQDGAGEETQYF

abundance: NA
v_gene: TRBV28
d_gene: NA
j_gene: TRBJ2-2
CDR3nt: TGTGCCAGCAAATGGTTTCGGCAGGCTAACACCGGGGAGCTGTTTTTT
CDR3aa: CASKWFRQANTGELFF

abundance: NA
v_gene: TRBV19
d_gene: TRBD1
j_gene: TRBJ2-7
CDR3nt: TGTGCCAGTAGTCCTAGACAGGGAAAGTACGAGCAGTACTTC
CDR3aa: CASSPRQGKYEQYF

abundance: NA
v_gene: TRBV6-2/TRBV6-3
d_gene: TRBD1
j_gene: TRBJ1-3
CDR3nt: TGTGCCAGCAGTTACAACAGGGGTTCTGGAAACACCATATATTTT
CDR3aa: CASSYNRGSGNTIYF

abundance: NA
v_gene: TRBV6-2/TRBV6-3
d_gene: TRBD1
j_gene: TRBJ2-5
CDR3nt: TGTGCCAGCAGTAAAACAGGGGAGAAAGAGACCCAGTACTTC
CDR3aa: CASSKTGEKETQYF

abundance: NA
v_gene: TRBV5-6
d_gene: TRBD2
j_gene: TRBJ2-3
CDR3nt: TGTGCCAGCAGCTCTAGCGGGAGGGCCACAGATACGCAGTATTTT
CDR3aa: CASSSSGRATDTQYF

abundance: once
v_gene: TRBV30
d_gene: TRBD1
j_gene: TRBJ2-1
CDR3nt: TGTGCCTGCCGAGGGGACAGCCTACTCTACAATGAGCAGTTCTTC
CDR3aa: CACRGDSLLYNEQFF

abundance: NA
v_gene: TRBV7-2
d_gene: TRBD1
j_gene: TRBJ2-7
CDR3nt: TGTGCCAGCAGCTTAGGTCCGGGACAGGATCCGTACGAGCAGTACTTC
CDR3aa: CASSLGPGQDPYEQYF

abundance: NA
v_gene: TRBV28
d_gene: NA
j_gene: TRBJ1-5
CDR3nt: TGTGCCAGCAGTTTTGGGGGGGCTGGTCAGCCCCAGCATTTT
CDR3aa: CASSFGGAGQPQHF

abundance: NA
v_gene: TRBV5-4
d_gene: TRBD1
j_gene: TRBJ1-3
CDR3nt: TGTGCCAGCAGCCAGGGACAGCCAAGCTCTGGAAACACCATATATTTT
CDR3aa: CASSQGQPSSGNTIYF

abundance: NA
v_gene: TRBV20-1
d_gene: NA
j_gene: TRBJ2-3
CDR3nt: TGCAGTGCCAAGAAGGGGGATACGCAGTATTTT
CDR3aa: CSAKKGDTQYF

abundance: many
v_gene: TRBV24-1
d_gene: TRBD2
j_gene: TRBJ2-1
CDR3nt: TGTGCCACCAGTACAAGCGGGAGCTCCTACAATGAGCAGTTCTTC
CDR3aa: CATSTSGSSYNEQFF